The 4 T cell receptor beta chains in this list originate from one sample, sequenced in a study of T cell repertoires in cytomegalovirus infection. TCRdb processed the reads anew with MiXCR; each CDR3 protein has one entry. This sample carries 100,000 or so distinct CDR3 sequences, 25% to 35% of them seen once, and the ten largest clones take about 65%. These receptors' antigens are unknown. The specimen comprised CD8+ T cells from cultured PBMCs, sampled from culture after CMV antigen stimulation. Source of these receptors: a human donor in good health (CMV status not recorded). Some clones in this sample may be carry-over from other donors' samples.

The chain employs TRBV10-2 and TRBJ2-5; no clear D gene. The CDR3 totals 12 residues. Germline CDR1 is WSHSY and CDR2 is SAAADI. V gave up 3 bases and J gave up 3 bases, with 5 bases separating them. The CDR3 protein is CASSDWEETQYF. The CDR3, as DNA: TGCGCCAGCAGTGACTGGGAAGAGACCCAGTACTTC.

This clonotype was observed a handful of times. This chain joins TRBV7-9 and TRBJ2-7; TRBD2 might be the D (5 bases). The V and J ends lost 6 bases and 7 bases respectively, with 25 bases between them. Germline lookup yields CDR1 SEHNR and CDR2 FQNEAQ (reference sequence). CDR3 length: 16 amino acids. CDR3 amino acids: CASRPVVGSTPWEQYF. As DNA, the CDR3 is TGTGCCAGCAGACCCGTCGTGGGGAGTACCCCTTGGGAGCAGTACTTC.

Written as DNA, the CDR3 is TGTGCCAGCAGTCCCGGAGGTTGGGTCACTGAAGCTTTCTTT. Protein: CASSPGGWVTEAFF. The chain employs TRBV6-6 and TRBJ1-1; D uncertain. Germline V gene sequence: CDR1 MNHNY, CDR2 SVGAGI (reference sequence). V was cut by 5 bases and J by 4 bases, with 14 bases left in between. The CDR3 sequence is 14 residues long.

At least ten counts were recorded for this clonotype. The rearrangement links TRBV10-2 to TRBJ2-3; D not resolved. This CDR3 comprises 15 residues. Germline CDR1 WSHSY, CDR2 SAAADI. Trimming shortened V by 2 bases and J by 0 bases, and 9 bases separated the two germline ends. CDR3 nucleotide sequence: TGCGCCAGCAGTGAGCAGTTAGCTAGCACAGATACGCAGTATTTT. Residues: CASSEQLASTDTQYF.